These 23 T cell receptor beta chains were all obtained from the same sample, sequenced in a study of blood T cells in healthy people across ages. A J-beta primer mix and a sample-barcoded 5' primer were used in a second PCR of about 7 to 12 cycles. TCRdb reanalysed the 5' RACE reads using MiXCR and keeps one entry per CDR3 protein. The data contain about 1.8 million distinct CDR3 sequences, about 50% of them singletons. Sequences were obtained from blood. These receptors were obtained from a woman aged 40 to 49 in good health.

The rearrangement links TRBV5-1 to TRBJ2-3, with TRBD2 identical over 14 bases. The assigned J gene may be wrong: the sequence end matches TRBJ2-7 better. Germline V lookup: CDR1 SGHRS, CDR2 YFSETQ. The CDR3 loop spans 19 amino acids. CDR3 bases: TGCGCCAGCAGCACAGGACTAGCGGGGGGACGTCCTGGCACAGATACGCAGTACTTC. As protein: CASSTGLAGGRPGTDTQYF.

This clonotype was found once. The V and J genes are TRBV10-3 and TRBJ1-5; D is uncertain. This CDR3 is 16 amino acids long. V lost 3 bases, J lost 2 bases, and 14 bases lay in between. Germline V gives CDR1 ENHRY, CDR2 SYGVKD. CDR3 sequence: CAISDPYPSGNQPQHF. CDR3 nucleotide sequence: TGTGCCATCAGTGATCCGTATCCAAGCGGCAATCAGCCCCAGCATTTT.

This clonotype was found once. The V and J genes are TRBV12-3 or TRBV12-4 and TRBJ2-6; TRBD1 or TRBD2 may be the D gene (5 bases each). V lost 6 bases to trimming and J lost 6 bases, with 18 bases between them. This CDR3 contains 16 residues. The CDR3 is CASSPTGPPMANVLTF. CDR3 DNA: TGTGCCAGCAGCCCCACGGGACCGCCTATGGCCAACGTCCTGACTTTC.

The table lists this clonotype with a few counts. The CDR3 nucleotides read TGTGCCAGCAGTTCCGGACGGGGGGAGTACGAGCAGTACTTC. It yields the protein CASSSGRGEYEQYF. The chain employs TRBV27 and TRBJ2-7; 7 positions match TRBD2. V lost 4 bases, J lost 4 bases, and 7 bases stayed unmatched. The CDR3 loop spans 14 amino acids. Germline V gene sequence: CDR1 MNHEY, CDR2 SMNVEV (reference sequence).

This rearrangement joins TRBV2 to TRBJ2-4; D remains unclear. The end of the DNA aligns better with TRBJ2-7, so the J call may be wrong. Germline-derived CDR1 and CDR2 are SNHLY and FYNNEI. The CDR3 runs to 11 residues. The CDR3 region has the DNA TGTGCCAGCAGTGGCTGGAACGAGCAGTACTTC. Translated: CASSGWNEQYF.

This chain uses TRBV7-9 with TRBJ2-7; maybe TRBD2 (5 bases). The DNA matches TRBJ2-5 better at its end, which makes the J call doubtful. The CDR3 covers 14 residues. Germline CDR1 reads SEHNR; CDR2 reads FQNEAQ (reference sequence). The CDR3 nucleotides are TGTGCCAGCAGCTTAGTAGCGACCAGAGAGACCCAGTACTTC. Its translation: CASSLVATRETQYF.

The V call is TRBV23-1, the J call TRBJ2-7; 9 bases fit TRBD1. TRBV23-1 is designated an ORF whose function remains uncertain. V was clipped by 9 bases and J by 2 bases; unmatched bases: 5. This CDR3 has 13 residues. DNA for the CDR3: TGCGCCAGGTCGGGGGACAGGGCCTACGAGCAGTACTTC. It yields the protein CARSGDRAYEQYF.

The V and J genes are TRBV7-2 and TRBJ2-1, with 8 bases identical to TRBD2. The V and J ends lost 1 base and 9 bases, in that order; junction bases with no gene match: 11. CDR1 SGHTA and CDR2 FQGNSA come from the germline V gene. The CDR3 contains 16 residues. CDR3 coding DNA: TGTGCCAGCAGCTTAGGGAGCGGGGGCCCCGACAGTGAGCAGTTCTTC. Its translation is CASSLGSGGPDSEQFF.

The chain carries TRBV6-2 or TRBV6-3 and TRBJ2-5; D is ambiguous. V was trimmed by 6 bases and J by 2 bases, leaving 19 bases between them. Germline-derived CDR1 and CDR2 are MNHEY and SVGEGT. This CDR3 comprises 16 residues. The CDR3, as DNA: TGTGCCAGCAGCCCCTACGCCGGTTCGCGACAAGAGACCCAGTACTTC. Translation: CASSPYAGSRQETQYF.

V and J are TRBV10-3 and TRBJ2-6; D perhaps matches TRBD1 (6 bases). This CDR3 region has 14 residues. CDR1 and CDR2 (germline): ENHRY, SYGVKD. The V gene lost 10 bases and the J gene lost 1 base, with 11 bases spanning the gap. In DNA form, the CDR3 reads TGTGCCACCAAACAGGGATCTGGGGCCAACGTCCTGACTTTC. This codes for CATKQGSGANVLTF.

V and J are TRBV20-1 and TRBJ2-7; no firm D call. The DNA end favors TRBJ2-5, so the J call may be wrong. The CDR3 runs to 17 residues. CDR1 DFQATT and CDR2 SNEGSKA come from the germline V gene (reference sequence). The CDR3 protein is CSARSSRVGGWIQTQYF. As DNA, the CDR3 is TGCAGTGCTAGATCGTCCCGTGTGGGCGGATGGATCCAGACCCAGTACTTC.

The chain couples TRBV5-1 to TRBJ1-2; perhaps TRBD1 as D (5 bases). CDR1 and CDR2 (germline): SGHRS, YFSETQ. V gave up 0 bases and J gave up 8 bases, with 11 bases separating them. CDR3 length equals 13 residues. CDR3 loop: CASSLAGLEGYTF. The CDR3 DNA is TGCGCCAGCAGCTTGGCAGGGTTGGAAGGCTACACCTTC.

The V call is TRBV28, the J call TRBJ1-2, with 9 nucleotides matching TRBD1. The CDR3 contains 14 residues. The V and J ends lost 5 bases and 4 bases, in that order; junction bases with no gene match: 5. The germline V gene has CDR1 MDHEN and CDR2 SYDVKM. CDR3 DNA: TGTGCCAGCAGTCACGGGACAGGGACCTATGGCTACACCTTC. Its translation is CASSHGTGTYGYTF.

The rearrangement uses TRBV28 and TRBJ1-6; 8 nucleotides align to TRBD1. Germline V gene data show CDR1 as MDHEN and CDR2 as SYDVKM. The trim removed 2 bases at V and 7 bases at J, leaving 4 bases unmatched. The CDR3 covers 15 residues. The CDR3: CASSLTAGGNSPLHF. The CDR3 DNA sequence: TGTGCCAGCAGTTTAACGGCAGGGGGCAATTCACCCCTCCACTTT.

The chain recombines TRBV6-2 or TRBV6-3 with TRBJ2-1; 13 bases agree with TRBD2. The germline CDR1 and CDR2 sequences are MNHEY and SVGEGT. The CDR3 is 13 residues long. V lost 9 bases to trimming and J lost 6 bases; unmatched junction nucleotides: 2. This CDR3 is CARRTSGGNEQFF. DNA of the CDR3: TGTGCCAGAAGGACTAGCGGGGGCAATGAGCAGTTCTTC.

This chain links TRBV6-5 with TRBJ1-4; D ambiguous. The V end lost 0 bases, the J end lost 0 bases, and 5 bases lay between the germline ends. This CDR3 is 15 amino acids long. Germline CDR1 MNHEY, CDR2 SVGAGI. The CDR3, as DNA: TGTGCCAGCAGTTACTCGATTTCAACTAATGAAAAACTGTTTTTT. Translation gives CASSYSISTNEKLFF.

A few counts support this clonotype. Here the CDR3 reads CASSRPGTENSPLHF. The CDR3 bases are TGTGCCAGCAGCCGCCCGGGGACGGAGAATTCACCCCTCCACTTT. The chain joins TRBV7-9 to TRBJ1-6; weak D call: TRBD1 (5 bases). The CDR3 sequence is 15 residues long. Germline CDR1 is SEHNR and CDR2 is FQNEAQ (reference sequence). The V and J ends lost 5 bases and 7 bases respectively, with 15 bases between them.

The gene calls are TRBV20-1 and TRBJ1-1; D uncertain. The CDR3 contains 13 residues. Germline CDR1 reads DFQATT; CDR2 reads SNEGSKA (reference sequence). Trimming left V 3 bases short and J 1 base short, with 9 bases between. In nucleotides, the CDR3 is TGCAGTGCTAGGCCCGACGGGAACACTGAAGCTTTCTTT. This translates into CSARPDGNTEAFF.

This clonotype appeared a few times. The rearrangement uses TRBV12-3 or TRBV12-4 and TRBJ2-5; D gene unclear. This CDR3 is built from 14 residues. V was trimmed by 2 bases and J by 1 base, leaving 8 bases between them. The DNA for the CDR3 is TGTGCCAGCAGTTTATATAGCTTCCAAGAGACCCAGTACTTC. It codes for CASSLYSFQETQYF.

This clonotype was seen only a few times. This chain links TRBV2 with TRBJ2-1; a weak D match, TRBD2 (6 bases). V was cut by 3 bases and J by 1 base, with 13 bases left in between. From germline, CDR1 is SNHLY and CDR2 FYNNEI. The CDR3 runs 16 residues. CDR3 in DNA: TGTGCCAGCAGTGAGCACGGGAGAGAATCCTACAATGAGCAGTTCTTC. Protein sequence: CASSEHGRESYNEQFF. The variable domain in full, completed from reference TRBV2 and TRBJ2-1, reads EPEVTQTPSHQVTQMGQEVILRCVPISNHLYFYWYRQILGQKVEFLVSFYNNEISEKSEIFDDQFSVERPDGSNFTLKIRSTKLEDSAMYFCASSEHGRESYNEQFFGPGTRLTVL.

This clonotype came up a few times. The genes are TRBV7-2 and TRBJ2-1, with 9 bases aligning to TRBD2. Per the germline V gene, CDR1 is SGHTA and CDR2 is FQGNSA. The CDR3 length is 15 residues. The junction had 11 bases not matched to a gene; V was cut back by 8 bases and J by 6 bases. The CDR3 DNA reads as TGTGCCAGCTCCTCCCCGGCGGGGGGGACCAATGAGCAGTTCTTC. Translation gives CASSSPAGGTNEQFF.

This clonotype was seen once. The chain joins TRBV15 to TRBJ1-5; 9 positions match TRBD1. The germline V gene encodes CDR1 LNHNV and CDR2 YYDKDF (reference sequence). V shed 2 bases, J shed 4 bases, and the junction held 6 bases outside the gene matches. CDR3 length equals 16 residues. CDR3 bases: TGTGCCACCAGCAGATCGGACAGGGGAGGGAATCAGCCCCAGCATTTT. Protein: CATSRSDRGGNQPQHF.

This clonotype was found a few times. The V call is TRBV27, the J call TRBJ2-3; possibly TRBD2 for D (5 bases). This CDR3 has 15 residues. Trimming cost V 2 bases and J 1 base, with 10 bases left between them. Germline V gene lookup returns CDR1 MNHEY and CDR2 SMNVEV (reference sequence). The CDR3 DNA reads TGTGCCAGCAGTTTACGGGGTCGGGGCACAGATACGCAGTATTTT. This translates into CASSLRGRGTDTQYF.